Detailed here is one T cell receptor beta chain. These data originate in a study of blood T cell repertoires in COVID-19. About the study: COVID-19 samples from acute and convalescent phases originated in the United States, Italy and Spain. From T cells, B-cell-depleted T cells, or PBMCs came the material, which was cDNA or gDNA.

Original handling: Cell counts per sample came from amplifying reference gene primers. Only in-frame clones appear in the TCRdb table, and some are missing; sequencing was by immunoSEQ multiplex PCR. V, J and clone size are taken as reported in that table, and D and trimming were inferred from the DNA itself. The repertoire holds some 200,000 clones, with 80% as singletons. The CDR3 length is 17 residues. With 5 bases clipped from V and 10 bases from J, the junction kept 14 bases outside the gene matches. Germline V lookup: CDR1 MDHEN, CDR2 SYDVKM. The TCR comes from a human donor in a cohort sampled during active COVID-19. Material: peripheral blood. The V and J genes are TRBV28 and TRBJ1-6, with TRBD1 matching 10 bases. The CDR3 DNA reads TGTGCCAGCAGTATTGGGGGTGGCGGGACAGGGGTCTCACCCCTCCACTTT. This codes for CASSIGGGGTGVSPLHF.